This TCR beta chain was sequenced during a study of early T cells in non-severe SARS-CoV-2 infection. TCRdb ran MiXCR on the 5' RACE reads and lists one entry per CDR3 protein. Of fewer than 65,000 distinct CDR3 sequences in the sample, around 12% were seen once. Germline V CDR1 and CDR2: SGHTA, FQGNSA. The CDR3 runs to 15 residues. Germline trimming cut 8 bases from V and 2 bases from J; bases unmatched to any gene: 6. The sequenced sample was whole blood. The chain uses TRBV7-2 and TRBJ2-3, with 11 positions matching TRBD2. This sequence originates from an adult who was a healthcare worker with PCR-confirmed SARS-CoV-2 infection or an uninfected control (not recorded which). DNA of the CDR3: TGTGCCAGCGGCCGGACTAGCGGGTACACAGATACGCAGTATTTT. Translating it yields CASGRTSGYTDTQYF.